These 29 T cell receptor beta chains came from one sample sequenced in a study of vaccination and CD4 T cells after COVID-19. At the Johns Hopkins FTIC core, DNA taken from cultured CD4+ T cells was sequenced by way of the Oncomine TCR Beta short-read assay. MiXCR, applied by TCRdb to the PCR reads, yields one record per CDR3 protein. The sample lists approximately 20,000 distinct CDR3 sequences; 56% were seen once. These TCRs are of unknown antigen specificity. Regarding treatment: 10-day PBMC culture with coronavirus spike peptide pools or control peptides (ViraFEST assay). Sequenced sample: CD4+ T cells from blood, cultured in vitro. The receptor set was obtained from a human donor who had recovered from COVID-19.

This clonotype came up a few times. This chain connects TRBV6-1 to TRBJ2-5; either TRBD1 or TRBD2 may fit D (5 bases each). V gave up 7 bases and J gave up 7 bases, with 22 bases separating them. Germline CDR1 reads MNHNS; CDR2 reads SASEGT. The CDR3 runs 15 residues. In nucleotides, the CDR3 is TGTGCCAGCATGGTTGACAGTGAGGGGAAAGGGACCCAGTACTTC. Its protein is CASMVDSEGKGTQYF.

This clonotype was seen a single time. The gene calls are TRBV7-8 and TRBJ2-7, with 7 bases lining up with TRBD1. Germline V lookup: CDR1 SGHVS, CDR2 FQNEAQ. The CDR3 length is 14 residues. V lost 5 bases to trimming and J lost 4 bases; unmatched junction nucleotides: 8. CDR3 loop: CASSPWDRNYEQYF. CDR3 nucleotide sequence: TGTGCCAGCAGCCCATGGGACAGAAATTACGAGCAGTACTTC.

The chain links TRBV6-2 or TRBV6-3 to TRBJ2-1; TRBD2 aligns across 12 bases. The V segment lost 6 bases and the J segment 6 bases; nucleotides outside the gene matches: 6. Germline CDR1 and CDR2: MNHEY and SVGEGT. The CDR3 has 15 residues. CDR3 DNA sequence: TGTGCCAGCAGCCGGGGACTAGCGGGTCCCAATGAGCAGTTCTTC. It codes for CASSRGLAGPNEQFF.

V and J are TRBV7-2 and TRBJ2-5; 9 positions match TRBD2. The trim removed 2 bases at V and 5 bases at J, leaving 9 bases unmatched. Germline CDR1 reads SGHTA; CDR2 reads FQGNSA. CDR3 length: 16 residues. As DNA, the CDR3 is TGTGCCAGCAGCTTATCGGGTAGCGGGAGTTGGGAGACCCAGTACTTC. Residues: CASSLSGSGSWETQYF. Based on the CDR3 plus reference TRBV7-2 and TRBJ2-5, the full variable domain is GAGVSQSPSNKVTEKGKDVELRCDPISGHTALYWYRQSLGQGLEFLIYFQGNSAPDKSGLPSDRFSAERTGGSVSTLTIQRTQQEDSAVYLCASSLSGSGSWETQYFGPGTRLLVL.

This clonotype was seen a few times. DNA of the CDR3: TGCAGTGGCCTAGGGCGGGGCGGAGAGACCCAGTACTTC. Amino acid sequence: CSGLGRGGETQYF. This chain links TRBV20-1 with TRBJ2-5; D might be TRBD2 (6 bases). Germline values: CDR1 DFQATT, CDR2 SNEGSKA (reference sequence). The CDR3 has 13 residues. V dropped 7 bases and J dropped 4 bases, with 16 bases sitting between them.

This clonotype has just a few counts. The V gene is TRBV11-3, the J gene TRBJ1-1, with D possibly TRBD1 on 5 matching bases. The CDR3 runs 12 residues. Germline V gene data show CDR1 as SGHNT and CDR2 as YENEEA. The V gene lost 8 bases and the J gene lost 1 base, with 8 bases spanning the gap. CDR3 region: CASSGRNTEAFF. As DNA, the CDR3 is TGTGCCAGCTCAGGGAGGAACACTGAAGCTTTCTTT.

The chain combines TRBV15 with TRBJ2-1; unclear D gene. The CDR3 totals 14 residues. The V gene's germline CDR1 is LNHNV and CDR2 YYDKDF (reference sequence). V was shortened by 4 bases and J by 3 bases, with 10 bases between the two germline ends. The CDR3 region is CATSTTPGYNEQFF. The CDR3 DNA reads as TGTGCCACCAGCACCACCCCCGGCTACAATGAGCAGTTCTTC.

CDR3 protein: CASSFERDTEAFF. The CDR3, as DNA: TGTGCCAGCAGTTTTGAGCGGGACACTGAAGCTTTCTTT. The chain recombines TRBV12-3 or TRBV12-4 with TRBJ1-1, with D uncertain. The CDR3 is 13 amino acids. Trimming took 3 bases from V and 3 from J, leaving 8 bases between them.

This chain links TRBV24-1 with TRBJ2-1; TRBD2 matches at 8 bases. The CDR3 has 16 residues. Looked up from germline, CDR1 is KGHDR and CDR2 is SFDVKD. With 3 bases clipped from V and 9 bases from J, the junction kept 12 bases outside the gene matches. The CDR3 DNA reads TGTGCCACCAGTGATCCCGGGAACGGGAGGGCTCTTGAGCAGTTCTTC. Translation: CATSDPGNGRALEQFF.

This clonotype has only a few counts. This rearrangement joins TRBV10-2 to TRBJ1-1; D might be TRBD1 (6 bases). Germline V lookup: CDR1 WSHSY, CDR2 SAAADI. CDR3 size: 14 residues. The V and J ends lost 8 bases and 12 bases respectively, with 25 bases between them. CDR3 DNA sequence: TGCGCCAGCCAGGGACACACCGAGGGAGCTTTGACTTTCTTT. Its translation is CASQGHTEGALTFF.

This clonotype appeared a few times. J is TRBJ2-7 and V is TRBV7-2; 7 positions match TRBD1. With V trimmed by 4 bases and J by 6 bases, 12 bases remained unmatched. CDR3 length equals 15 residues. In germline, CDR1 is SGHTA, CDR2 FQGNSA. The CDR3 DNA sequence: TGTGCCAGCAGCTACACAGGGGTCAAACGGGCCGAGCAGTACTTC. Translating it yields CASSYTGVKRAEQYF.

This clonotype was recorded a few times. The V gene is TRBV20-1, the J gene TRBJ1-5; possibly TRBD1 for D (5 bases). The CDR3 totals 14 residues. V was shortened by 3 bases and J by 4 bases, with 13 bases between the two germline ends. The germline gives CDR1 DFQATT, CDR2 SNEGSKA (reference sequence). This chain's CDR3 is CSARTRDGNQPQHF. As DNA, the CDR3 is TGCAGTGCTAGGACCCGGGACGGGAATCAGCCCCAGCATTTT.

This chain joins TRBV12-3 or TRBV12-4 and TRBJ2-3; 10 bases are a match to TRBD1. Unmatched junction bases numbered 6, after V lost 6 bases and J lost 3 bases. This CDR3 is built from 15 residues. CDR3 DNA: TGTGCCAGCAGAAATAGACAGGGGGCTACAGATACGCAGTATTTT. Translation: CASRNRQGATDTQYF.

The V and J genes are TRBV19 and TRBJ2-7; 10 nucleotides line up with TRBD2. CDR1 and CDR2 from the germline V gene are LNHDA and SQIVND (reference sequence). This CDR3 comprises 14 residues. Trimming cost V 5 bases and J 2 bases; bases outside gene matches: 3. The CDR3 spells CASSRSGGAYEQYF. CDR3 coding DNA: TGTGCCAGTAGTCGGAGCGGGGGGGCCTACGAGCAGTACTTC. The variable domain in full, completed from reference TRBV19 and TRBJ2-7, reads DGGITQSPKYLFRKEGQNVTLSCEQNLNHDAMYWYRQDPGQGLRLIYYSQIVNDFQKGDIAEGYSVSREKKESFPLTVTSAQKNPTAFYLCASSRSGGAYEQYFGPGTRLTVT.

The J gene is TRBJ1-1, the V gene TRBV11-2, with D perhaps TRBD1 (6 bases). The CDR3 runs 15 residues. Germline V CDR1 and CDR2: SGHAT, FQNNGV. Between the trimmed V and J ends, which lost 1 base and 5 bases, there was a span of 14 bases. DNA for the CDR3: TGTGCCAGCAGCTTAGCTGGGGGCCCGGGGACTGAAGCTTTCTTT. Translated, it gives CASSLAGGPGTEAFF.

This clonotype was picked up a small number of times. The rearrangement links TRBV20-1 to TRBJ1-1; D might be TRBD1 (5 bases). V was shortened by 3 bases and J by 1 base, with 6 bases between the two germline ends. The length of the CDR3 is 12 residues. Germline lookup yields CDR1 DFQATT and CDR2 SNEGSKA (reference sequence). CDR3 loop: CSASRENTEAFF. In nucleotides, the CDR3 is TGCAGTGCTAGCAGGGAGAACACTGAAGCTTTCTTT.

The chain uses TRBV24-1 and TRBJ2-1, with no clear D. The germline V gene encodes CDR1 KGHDR and CDR2 SFDVKD. V was cut by 7 bases and J by 8 bases, with 11 bases left in between. The CDR3 is 12 amino acids. The CDR3 sequence is CATRGSGDEQFF. In DNA, the CDR3 is TGTGCCACCAGGGGATCGGGCGATGAGCAGTTCTTC.

This sequence joins TRBV7-2 and TRBJ2-7, with D tentatively TRBD2 (7 bases). Trimming removed 5 bases at V and 2 bases at J, with 13 bases between. This CDR3 spans 14 amino acids. Germline V CDR1 and CDR2: SGHTA, FQGNSA. The CDR3 DNA is TGTGCCAGCAGCCCTTCCGGGGGGCCCTACGAGCAGTACTTC. Residues: CASSPSGGPYEQYF.

CDR3 bases: TGTGCCAGCAGCTTAGCCCTCTCCCGACAGGGGGTTAACTATGGCTACACCTTC. Translating gives CASSLALSRQGVNYGYTF. The chain is built from TRBV7-9 and TRBJ1-2; TRBD1 matches 9 bases. Germline V CDR1 and CDR2: SEHNR, FQNEAQ (reference sequence). The CDR3 consists of 18 residues. The V segment lost 0 bases and the J segment 1 base; nucleotides outside the gene matches: 9. The full variable domain, in which reference TRBV7-9 and TRBJ1-2 provide the parts outside the CDR3, is DTGVSQNPRHKITKRGQNVTFRCDPISEHNRLYWYRQTLGQGPEFLTYFQNEAQLEKSRLLSDRFSAERPKGSFSTLEIQRTEQGDSAMYLCASSLALSRQGVNYGYTFGSGTRLTVV.

This clonotype appeared a few times. V usage is TRBV20-1 and J usage is TRBJ1-3, with a tentative D call TRBD1 (5 bases). The V end lost 3 bases, the J end lost 3 bases, and 9 bases lay between the germline ends. The CDR3 has 13 amino acids. CDR1 is DFQATT and CDR2 is SNEGSKA in the germline V gene (reference sequence). The CDR3 DNA reads TGCAGTGCTAGTGGGCAGGGTGGAAACACCATATATTTT. Translated: CSASGQGGNTIYF.

This rearrangement joins TRBV19 to TRBJ1-1, with D perhaps TRBD1 (6 bases). The V end lost 8 bases, the J end lost 6 bases, and 19 bases lay between the germline ends. This CDR3 spans 14 amino acids. Per germline, CDR1 LNHDA and CDR2 SQIVND (reference sequence). CDR3 sequence reads: CASGGGGGRAEAFF. In DNA form, the CDR3 reads TGTGCCAGTGGTGGGGGCGGGGGAAGGGCTGAAGCTTTCTTT.

The V call is TRBV6-2 or TRBV6-3, the J call TRBJ2-2, with D possibly TRBD2 on 5 matching bases. This CDR3 spans 17 amino acids. The V gene lost 3 bases and the J gene lost 3 bases, with 17 bases spanning the gap. CDR1 is MNHEY and CDR2 is SVGEGT in the germline V gene. The CDR3 loop reads CASSYGQRYGDTGELFF. In DNA form, the CDR3 reads TGTGCCAGCAGTTATGGGCAGCGGTATGGGGACACCGGGGAGCTGTTTTTT.

The sample holds a few counts of this clonotype. The chain links TRBV6-1 to TRBJ1-1, with D unclear. The CDR3 has 14 amino acids. Germline CDR1 and CDR2: MNHNS and SASEGT. V lost 6 bases, J lost 1 base, and 12 bases lay in between. This CDR3 is CASSLRGWNTEAFF. The CDR3 DNA reads TGTGCCAGCAGCTTGCGGGGATGGAACACTGAAGCTTTCTTT.

V gene TRBV10-3 combines with J gene TRBJ1-3; no clear D. CDR1 ENHRY and CDR2 SYGVKD come from the germline V gene. The V end lost 4 bases, the J end lost 0 bases, and 7 bases lay between the germline ends. This CDR3 is 14 amino acids long. CDR3 in DNA: TGTGCCATCAGTGCTCTAAACTCTGGAAACACCATATATTTT. Protein product: CAISALNSGNTIYF.

This chain links TRBV24-1 with TRBJ2-1, with 10 bases fitting TRBD2. Germline CDR1 and CDR2: KGHDR and SFDVKD. Losses at the gene ends were 0 bases for V and 7 bases for J; bases not matched to a gene: 5. The CDR3 length is 16 residues. CDR3 sequence (DNA): TGTGCCACCAGTGATTTGGTAGCGGGAGGTGGGAATGAGCAGTTCTTC. It yields the protein CATSDLVAGGGNEQFF.

V and J are TRBV20-1 and TRBJ1-5; no clear D. The CDR3 totals 9 residues. Germline values: CDR1 DFQATT, CDR2 SNEGSKA (reference sequence). The V end lost 7 bases, the J end lost 8 bases, and 6 bases lay between the germline ends. The CDR3 nucleotides are TGCAGTGTCGGTGAGCCCCAGCATTTT. It translates to CSVGEPQHF.

The genes are TRBV7-6 and TRBJ1-3; D is possibly TRBD1 (6 bases). CDR3 length: 13 residues. V lost 5 bases and J 4 bases, leaving 9 bases between the germline ends. Germline values: CDR1 SGHVS, CDR2 FNYEAQ. In DNA form, the CDR3 reads TGTGCCAGCAGCCCAGGGGACGGAAACACCATATATTTT. This encodes CASSPGDGNTIYF.

This clonotype turned up a few times. V and J are TRBV29-1 and TRBJ2-7, with D possibly matching TRBD1 (6 bases). Trimming pared 6 bases from V and 5 bases from J, leaving 14 bases between. Germline V lookup: CDR1 SQVTM, CDR2 ANQGSEA. The CDR3 sequence is 12 residues long. The CDR3: CSVRSGVNEQYF. CDR3 sequence (DNA): TGCAGCGTACGGTCAGGGGTAAACGAGCAGTACTTC.

This clonotype has a handful of counts. The V gene is TRBV6-1, the J gene TRBJ1-1; D is uncertain. Per the germline V gene, CDR1 is MNHNS and CDR2 is SASEGT. This CDR3 contains 11 residues. V lost 8 bases and J 0 bases, leaving 4 bases between the germline ends. The CDR3 sequence is CASSVNTEAFF. The DNA for the CDR3 is TGTGCCAGCTCGGTGAACACTGAAGCTTTCTTT.